This T cell receptor (beta chain) was found in a study of OX40 agonist ivuxolimab in advanced cancers. The data were produced by immunoSEQ multiplex PCR, yet TCRdb's version contains in-frame clones alone and is incomplete. This table has about 35,000 clones, over 60% appearing once. CDR3 size: 15 residues. After removal of 4 bases from V and 3 bases from J, the junction contained 5 bases not matched to a gene. CDR1 is SGHRS, CDR2 YFSETQ, per germline. The chain carries TRBV5-1 and TRBJ1-5; 9 nucleotides match TRBD1. The origin of this receptor is an adult with an advanced solid tumor such as melanoma, head and neck, liver or kidney cancer. The material sequenced was CD4+ or CD8+ T cells sorted from blood, taken in a trial of the OX40 agonist ivuxolimab. This CDR3 is CASSRQGGTNQPQHF. The CDR3 DNA is TGCGCCAGCAGCCGACAGGGGGGGACCAATCAGCCCCAGCATTTT. Together with reference TRBV5-1 and TRBJ1-5, the CDR3 gives the full variable domain: KAGVTQTPRYLIKTRGQQVTLSCSPISGHRSVSWYQQTPGQGLQFLFEYFSETQRNKGNFPGRFSGRQFSNSRSEMNVSTLELGDSALYLCASSRQGGTNQPQHFGDGTRLSIL.